One and the same sample provided the 27 T cell receptor beta chains below, sequenced in a study of shared clonotypes between healthy human individuals. Using immunoSEQ multiplex PCR, the repertoire was profiled, and TCRdb retains in-frame clones only, with some absent. Of some 2,500,000 clones in the sample, over 85% were seen once. Sequenced input: naive CD4+ T cells from PBMCs. Subset of the sample: CD45RA+ positively selected. The receptors come from a man aged 18 to 29 in good health. Some clones in this sample may be carry-over from other donors' samples.

The DNA for the CDR3 is TGTGCCAGCAGGATGGGACTAGCGGGAGTTGGTACCGGGGAGCTGTTTTTT. This codes for CASRMGLAGVGTGELFF. The chain employs TRBV11-3 and TRBJ2-2; 14 bases are shared with TRBD2. V lost 6 bases and J lost 5; bases outside the gene matches: 8. The CDR3 has 17 residues. Germline V lookup: CDR1 SGHNT, CDR2 YENEEA.

This chain joins TRBV28 and TRBJ2-1; weak D call: TRBD2 (6 bases). The CDR3 runs to 15 residues. The V gene lost 7 bases and the J gene lost 7 bases, with 20 bases spanning the gap. CDR1 MDHEN and CDR2 SYDVKM come from the germline V gene. The CDR3 loop is CASNARETSRNEQFF. CDR3 coding DNA: TGTGCCAGCAATGCCCGGGAGACGTCTAGGAATGAGCAGTTCTTC.

For this clone: Distinct nucleotide sequences in the sample also encode this CDR3. The V call is TRBV6-5, the J call TRBJ2-3; D not resolved. This CDR3 has 12 amino acids. Germline V gives CDR1 MNHEY, CDR2 SVGAGI. V lost 2 bases and J lost 1, with 1 base in between. CDR3 sequence (DNA): TGTGCCAGCAGTTACGGCACAGATACGCAGTATTTT. It codes for CASSYGTDTQYF.

V gene TRBV5-1 combines with J gene TRBJ1-1; a weak D match, TRBD1 (6 bases). The CDR3 sequence is 14 residues long. V was clipped by 3 bases and J by 5 bases, with 14 bases between them. Looked up from germline, CDR1 is SGHRS and CDR2 is YFSETQ. CDR3 protein: CASSWAPGQTEAFF. The CDR3 DNA follows: TGCGCCAGCAGCTGGGCACCAGGACAGACTGAAGCTTTCTTT.

The chain has TRBV5-5 and TRBJ2-2, with 9 positions matching TRBD2. The ends lost 0 bases at V and 7 bases at J; junction bases unmatched: 7. This CDR3 comprises 16 residues. Germline V gene data show CDR1 as SGHKS and CDR2 as YYEKEE (reference sequence). In DNA, the CDR3 is TGTGCCAGCAGCTTGGAACCGGGACTAGCCTTCGGGGAGCTGTTTTTT. Its translation is CASSLEPGLAFGELFF.

This chain connects TRBV9 to TRBJ1-2; maybe TRBD1 (6 bases). CDR1 is SGDLS, CDR2 YYNGEE, per germline. This CDR3 region has 14 residues. The V and J ends lost 3 bases and 4 bases respectively, with 13 bases between them. The CDR3 reads CASSARLDSYGYTF. CDR3 bases: TGTGCCAGCAGCGCGCGGCTGGACAGCTATGGCTACACCTTC.

This sequence joins TRBV4-1 and TRBJ2-3; possibly TRBD2 for D (6 bases). V shed 3 bases and J shed 5 bases, with 18 bases lying between them. The CDR3 runs 16 residues. Per germline, CDR1 MGHRA and CDR2 YSYEKL. The CDR3 here is CASSHLQRAREDTQYF. DNA for the CDR3: TGCGCCAGCAGCCACCTCCAGCGGGCCCGTGAAGATACGCAGTATTTT.

This clone was observed a single time. V is TRBV28 and J is TRBJ2-7; tentatively, D is TRBD1 or TRBD2 (5 bases each). The germline V gene has CDR1 MDHEN and CDR2 SYDVKM. Trimming took 1 base from V and 3 from J, leaving 10 bases between them. CDR3 size: 14 residues. The CDR3 DNA reads TGTGCCAGCAGTTTATTGGGGGATCACTACGAGCAGTACTTC. As protein: CASSLLGDHYEQYF.

The chain uses TRBV9 and TRBJ2-5; TRBD2 might be the D (5 bases). The length of the CDR3 is 15 residues. The V and J ends lost 0 bases and 1 base respectively, with 10 bases between them. The germline V gene has CDR1 SGDLS and CDR2 YYNGEE. This CDR3 is CASSVVVSGQETQYF. For the CDR3, the DNA is TGTGCCAGCAGCGTAGTGGTAAGCGGCCAAGAGACCCAGTACTTC.

V is TRBV5-4 and J is TRBJ2-2; D is uncertain. V shed 0 bases and J shed 8 bases, with 8 bases lying between them. Per germline, CDR1 SGHNT and CDR2 YYREEE (reference sequence). The CDR3 is 13 amino acids. CDR3 in DNA: TGTGCCAGCAGCTTGGATGGCAGGGGGGAGCTGTTTTTT. It encodes CASSLDGRGELFF.

This clone was observed once. The chain employs TRBV15 and TRBJ2-3; either TRBD1 or TRBD2 may fit D (7 bases each). The V end was cut by 5 bases, the J end by 4 bases, with 16 bases between. The CDR3 is 15 amino acids. Germline-derived CDR1 and CDR2 are LNHNV and YYDKDF (reference sequence). CDR3 amino acids: CATSVRGRAPDTQYF. The CDR3 DNA is TGTGCCACCAGCGTCAGGGGGAGGGCCCCAGATACGCAGTATTTT.

The rearrangement links TRBV4-1 to TRBJ2-7; TRBD1 matches at 9 bases. Germline assignment: CDR1 MGHRA and CDR2 YSYEKL. The CDR3 extends over 15 amino acids. After removal of 5 bases from V and 0 bases from J, the junction contained 5 bases not matched to a gene. The CDR3 DNA reads as TGCGCCAGCAGCGAAGGGACAGGGTCCTCCTACGAGCAGTACTTC. Translation: CASSEGTGSSYEQYF.

Worth noting for this clone: Additional DNA sequences in this sample encode the identical CDR3. The chain employs TRBV18 and TRBJ1-2; no definite D call. The CDR3 sequence is 12 residues long. Trimming removed 3 bases from V and 4 bases from J, with 6 bases in between. Germline CDR1 and CDR2: KGHSH and LQKENI. The DNA of the CDR3 is TGTGCCAGCTCACCCTCAGGCTATGGCTACACCTTC. Amino acid sequence: CASSPSGYGYTF.

The chain has TRBV19 and TRBJ1-4; D is perhaps TRBD1 (6 bases). The V gene lost 8 bases and the J gene lost 11 bases, with 30 bases spanning the gap. Looked up from germline, CDR1 is LNHDA and CDR2 is SQIVND (reference sequence). The CDR3 loop spans 17 amino acids. CDR3 loop: CASHPLGRGLSLKKLFF. The CDR3, as DNA: TGTGCCAGTCATCCTCTGGGCAGGGGTCTGTCGCTGAAGAAACTGTTTTTT.

This chain joins TRBV14 and TRBJ2-5; D is unclear. Trimming stripped 4 bases from V and 2 bases from J, with 11 bases between. In germline, CDR1 is SGHDN, CDR2 FVKESK. The CDR3 sequence is 14 residues long. CDR3 sequence reads: CASSLLSTQETQYF. Written as DNA, the CDR3 is TGTGCCAGCAGCCTATTGTCCACTCAAGAGACCCAGTACTTC.

This chain links TRBV28 with TRBJ2-7; 9 bases align to TRBD2. The CDR3 has 14 amino acids. V lost 7 bases, J lost 5 bases, and 9 bases stayed unmatched. CDR1 MDHEN and CDR2 SYDVKM come from the germline V gene. CDR3 in DNA: TGTGCCAGCACCCGGGCGGGAGGGCCTGACGAGCAGTACTTC. Protein: CASTRAGGPDEQYF.

V is TRBV28 and J is TRBJ1-2; a possible D gene is TRBD1 (6 bases). Trimming cost V 1 base and J 8 bases, with 11 bases left between them. This CDR3 is built from 13 residues. Germline V gene sequence: CDR1 MDHEN, CDR2 SYDVKM. The CDR3 here is CASSLLGAMGYTF. CDR3 sequence (DNA): TGTGCCAGCAGTTTATTGGGGGCGATGGGCTACACCTTC.

This clone was detected a few times. This rearrangement joins TRBV7-9 to TRBJ2-6; 7 bases fit TRBD1. This CDR3 is built from 14 residues. Germline V gene data show CDR1 as SEHNR and CDR2 as FQNEAQ (reference sequence). The V and J ends lost 7 bases and 3 bases, in that order; junction bases with no gene match: 3. CDR3: CASTHRGGANVLTF. The CDR3 DNA sequence: TGTGCCAGCACCCACAGGGGTGGGGCCAACGTCCTGACTTTC.

The chain recombines TRBV7-2 with TRBJ2-3; 9 nucleotides match TRBD2. The CDR3 totals 15 residues. Germline V lookup: CDR1 SGHTA, CDR2 FQGNSA. V lost 3 bases and J lost 4; bases outside the gene matches: 5. CDR3 amino acids: CASSFLAGLADTQYF. The CDR3 bases are TGTGCCAGCAGCTTTCTAGCGGGATTAGCAGATACGCAGTATTTT.

The V and J genes are TRBV29-1 and TRBJ2-7, with 10 bases that match TRBD1. The length of the CDR3 is 12 residues. CDR1 and CDR2 (germline): SQVTM, ANQGSEA. Trimming cost V 6 bases and J 4 bases; bases outside gene matches: 3. CDR3 sequence: CSVRDRGYEQYF. The CDR3, as DNA: TGCAGCGTCCGGGACAGGGGATACGAGCAGTACTTC.

This chain connects TRBV7-9 to TRBJ2-5; D gene ambiguous. The CDR3 contains 14 residues. V was clipped by 1 base and J by 1 base, with 7 bases between them. CDR1 and CDR2 (germline): SEHNR, FQNEAQ (reference sequence). The chain's CDR3 is CASSLEPGQETQYF. The CDR3 region has the DNA TGTGCCAGCAGCTTAGAACCGGGCCAAGAGACCCAGTACTTC.

The rearrangement links TRBV19 to TRBJ1-1, with 8 nucleotides matching TRBD1. The germline V gene encodes CDR1 LNHDA and CDR2 SQIVND (reference sequence). This CDR3 spans 14 amino acids. V gave up 7 bases and J gave up 4 bases; unmatched junction bases: 8. The CDR3 DNA is TGTGCCAGTACAAGACAGGGGCAGGGCACTGAAGCTTTCTTT. Its protein product is CASTRQGQGTEAFF.

This clone has more than one count but fewer than ten. The V and J genes are TRBV7-2 and TRBJ2-3, with a tentative D call TRBD1 (6 bases). Germline assignment: CDR1 SGHTA and CDR2 FQGNSA. Trimming left V 4 bases short and J 0 bases short, with 20 bases between. The CDR3 runs 18 residues. CDR3 DNA: TGTGCCAGCAGCTCAACGAGGGGGAGAGCTCCTAGCACAGATACGCAGTATTTT. Translation: CASSSTRGRAPSTDTQYF.

J is TRBJ2-7 and V is TRBV6-6, with TRBD1 matching 8 bases. The CDR3 contains 14 residues. Germline CDR1 MNHNY, CDR2 SVGAGI (reference sequence). The trim removed 5 bases at V and 4 bases at J, leaving 7 bases unmatched. CDR3 coding DNA: TGTGCCAGCAGTCCGGGACAGGCCAGGTACGAGCAGTACTTC. Encoded protein: CASSPGQARYEQYF.

In its sample, this clone was seen once. The chain employs TRBV7-9 and TRBJ1-4; no definite D call. V was clipped by 3 bases and J by 7 bases, with 12 bases between them. Germline CDR1 is SEHNR and CDR2 is FQNEAQ (reference sequence). The CDR3 consists of 14 residues. CDR3 sequence (DNA): TGTGCCAGCAGCTTGGCGGACGACCTTGAAAAACTGTTTTTT. It specifies CASSLADDLEKLFF.

The table lists this clone with a count of one. V is TRBV2 and J is TRBJ1-2, with D maybe TRBD1 (5 bases). CDR1 is SNHLY, CDR2 FYNNEI, per germline. V was clipped by 4 bases and J by 8 bases, with 11 bases between them. This CDR3 comprises 12 residues. The CDR3 sequence is CASSVIRGGYTF. In DNA, the CDR3 is TGTGCCAGCAGTGTAATAAGGGGCGGCTACACCTTC.

The chain has TRBV6-5 and TRBJ1-4; TRBD1 is a possible D gene (6 bases). The CDR3 covers 14 residues. Germline assignment: CDR1 MNHEY and CDR2 SVGAGI. Between the trimmed V and J ends, which lost 5 bases and 6 bases, there was a span of 13 bases. In nucleotides, the CDR3 is TGTGCCAGCAGTCCTGCGGGGGCGGATGAAAAACTGTTTTTT. It translates to CASSPAGADEKLFF.